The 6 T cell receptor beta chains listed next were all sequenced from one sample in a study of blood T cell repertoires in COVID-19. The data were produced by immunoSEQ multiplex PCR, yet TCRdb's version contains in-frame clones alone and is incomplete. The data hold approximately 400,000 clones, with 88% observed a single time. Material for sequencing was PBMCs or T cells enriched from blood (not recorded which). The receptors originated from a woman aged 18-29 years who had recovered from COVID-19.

Written as DNA, the CDR3 is TGTGCCAGCAGCCAAGGAGCGGACAGGGGAGGAAACACCATATATTTT. Translation: CASSQGADRGGNTIYF. V and J are TRBV4-2 and TRBJ1-3; TRBD1 matches 9 bases. CDR1 and CDR2 from the germline V gene are LGHNA and YNFKEQ. The CDR3 loop spans 16 amino acids. V trimming: 1 base; J trimming: 4 bases; junction bases outside the gene matches: 5.

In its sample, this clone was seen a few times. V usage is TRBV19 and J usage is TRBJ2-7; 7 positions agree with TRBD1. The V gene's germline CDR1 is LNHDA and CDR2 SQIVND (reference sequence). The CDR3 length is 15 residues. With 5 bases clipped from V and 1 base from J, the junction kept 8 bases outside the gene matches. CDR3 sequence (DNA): TGTGCCAGTAGTTCGGACAGACAGGGTTCCTACGAGCAGTACTTC. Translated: CASSSDRQGSYEQYF.

CDR3 in DNA: TGTGCCAGCAGCGATCGACAGGGATATGGCTACACCTTC. Its protein product is CASSDRQGYGYTF. V gene TRBV6-5 combines with J gene TRBJ1-2; 7 bases are shared with TRBD1. Trimming removed 6 bases from V and 5 bases from J; junction bases left unmatched: 6. This CDR3 comprises 13 residues. Germline CDR1 and CDR2: MNHEY and SVGAGI.

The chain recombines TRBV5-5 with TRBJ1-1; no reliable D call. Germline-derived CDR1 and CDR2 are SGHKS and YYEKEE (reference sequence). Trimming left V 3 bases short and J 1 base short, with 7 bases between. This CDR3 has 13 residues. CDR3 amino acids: CASSSTENTEAFF. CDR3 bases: TGTGCCAGCAGCTCAACAGAGAACACTGAAGCTTTCTTT.

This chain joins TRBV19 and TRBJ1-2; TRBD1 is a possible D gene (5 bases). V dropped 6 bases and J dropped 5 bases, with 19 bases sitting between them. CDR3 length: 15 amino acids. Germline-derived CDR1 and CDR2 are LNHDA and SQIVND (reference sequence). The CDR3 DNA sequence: TGTGCCAGTAGCCCCCTCCGGGGGTCTAGGTATGGCTACACCTTC. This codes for CASSPLRGSRYGYTF.

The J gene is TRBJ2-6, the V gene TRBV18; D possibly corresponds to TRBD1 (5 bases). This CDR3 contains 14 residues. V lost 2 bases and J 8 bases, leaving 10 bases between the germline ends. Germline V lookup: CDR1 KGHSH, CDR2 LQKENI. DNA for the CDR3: TGTGCCAGCTCACCAGCCCCAGGGACCAACGTCCTGACTTTC. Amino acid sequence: CASSPAPGTNVLTF. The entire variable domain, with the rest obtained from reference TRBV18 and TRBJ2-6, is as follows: NAGVMQNPRHLVRRRGQEARLRCSPMKGHSHVYWYRQLPEEGLKFMVYLQKENIIDESGMPKERFSAEFPKEGPSILRIQQVVRGDSAAYFCASSPAPGTNVLTFGAGSRLTVL.